Below are 6 T cell receptor beta chains sequenced from a single sample in a study of blood T cell repertoires in COVID-19. Libraries were prepared by immunoSEQ multiplex PCR; TCRdb keeps only in-frame clonotypes and omits some of them. The data contain tens of thousands of clones, 70% to 90% of them singletons. The sample consisted of peripheral blood. All receptors derive from a man between 65 and 85 years old with active or convalescent COVID-19.

The genes are TRBV3-1 (or the pseudogene TRBV3-2) and TRBJ1-5, with unresolved D. This CDR3 has 16 residues. V was trimmed by 0 bases and J by 5 bases, leaving 14 bases between them. The V gene's germline CDR1 is LGHDT and CDR2 YNNKEL (reference sequence). CDR3: CASSQEYGGRHQPQHF. Written as DNA, the CDR3 is TGTGCCAGCAGCCAAGAATATGGAGGGCGCCATCAGCCCCAGCATTTT.

DNA of the CDR3: TGCGCCAGCAGCCAAGGGAGAGACAGATCCTACGAGCAGTACTTC. Amino acids: CASSQGRDRSYEQYF. V gene TRBV4-3 combines with J gene TRBJ2-7; TRBD1 might be the D (5 bases). From germline, CDR1 is LGHNA and CDR2 YSLEER. The CDR3 covers 15 residues. With 1 base removed from V and 1 base from J, the gap between germline ends came to 11 bases.

The J gene is TRBJ2-2, the V gene TRBV5-1, with unresolved D. Germline CDR1 is SGHRS and CDR2 is YFSETQ. The CDR3 has 12 amino acids. The germline V and J ends were trimmed by 2 bases and 11 bases, with 10 bases remaining between them. The CDR3 loop reads CASSLRSGELFF. Written as DNA, the CDR3 is TGCGCCAGCAGCTTAAGGAGTGGTGAGCTGTTTTTT. The whole variable domain, filled in from reference TRBV5-1 and TRBJ2-2, reads KAGVTQTPRYLIKTRGQQVTLSCSPISGHRSVSWYQQTPGQGLQFLFEYFSETQRNKGNFPGRFSGRQFSNSRSEMNVSTLELGDSALYLCASSLRSGELFFGEGSRLTVL.

This clone has a single count. This rearrangement joins TRBV7-9 to TRBJ2-7, with D perhaps TRBD2 (6 bases). The CDR3 is 14 residues long. Germline V gene data show CDR1 as SEHNR and CDR2 as FQNEAQ (reference sequence). Trimming left V 1 base short and J 1 base short, with 8 bases between. CDR3 sequence (DNA): TGTGCCAGCAGCTTAGGTCGGGGGTCCTACGAGCAGTACTTC. Translating it yields CASSLGRGSYEQYF.

J is TRBJ1-4 and V is TRBV19, with D maybe TRBD1 (5 bases). Germline lookup yields CDR1 LNHDA and CDR2 SQIVND (reference sequence). This CDR3 region has 16 residues. Deletions cut 3 bases from V and 3 bases from J, with 14 bases between. The CDR3 reads CASSIGTTGANEKLFF. CDR3 nucleotide sequence: TGTGCCAGTAGTATCGGCACGACGGGGGCTAATGAAAAACTGTTTTTT.

The rearrangement links TRBV27 to TRBJ2-7; 13 bases match TRBD2. CDR1 and CDR2 from the germline V gene are MNHEY and SMNVEV (reference sequence). With V trimmed by 6 bases and J by 0 bases, 5 bases remained unmatched. The length of the CDR3 is 16 residues. CDR3 sequence: CASRGLAGKFSYEQYF. CDR3 bases: TGTGCCAGCAGGGGACTAGCGGGGAAGTTCTCCTACGAGCAGTACTTC.